One sample yielded the 9 T cell receptor beta chains listed below, sequenced in a study of regulatory T cells in long-lasting Graves disease. Time point of the sample: newly diagnosed GD, antithyroid drugs for less than 3 months. Scientists built the TCR library using RNA that was extracted from PBMCs. For TCR beta, libraries came from iRepertoire HTBI primers and Arm-PCR of CDR3 regions. TCRdb re-called the multiplex PCR reads through MiXCR, storing one row per CDR3 protein. The repertoire holds more than 450,000 distinct CDR3 sequences, with 9.5% to 15% as singletons. The data were also submitted as part of a second study, on T cells in Graves' hyperthyroidism and ophthalmopathy.

Source: peripheral blood mononuclear cells (PBMCs), taken at new diagnosis, from a patient treated with antithyroid drugs. The origin of the receptors is a woman aged 25 to 45 with Graves disease.

The J gene is TRBJ2-1, the V gene TRBV28; D gene uncertain. Germline-derived CDR1 and CDR2 are MDHEN and SYDVKM. The CDR3 is 15 residues long. Trimming took 3 bases from V and 4 from J, leaving 13 bases between them. The CDR3 nucleotides read TGTGCCAGCAGTTTCTCAACAGACGTATACAATGAGCAGTTCTTC. It specifies CASSFSTDVYNEQFF.

This clonotype was recorded at least ten times. The rearrangement uses TRBV3-1 and TRBJ1-4; no clear D gene. Germline V CDR1 and CDR2: LGHDT, YNNKEL (reference sequence). This CDR3 is built from 14 residues. Trimming left V 3 bases short and J 8 bases short, with 13 bases between. This CDR3 is CASSQQAPPEKLFF. The CDR3 DNA reads TGTGCCAGCAGCCAGCAGGCCCCACCGGAAAAACTGTTTTTT.

This clonotype was counted ten times or more. This rearrangement joins TRBV7-9 to TRBJ1-2; D remains ambiguous. This CDR3 contains 13 residues. V lost 1 base and J 2 bases, leaving 5 bases between the germline ends. CDR1 and CDR2 from the germline V gene are SEHNR and FQNEAQ (reference sequence). CDR3 bases: TGTGCCAGCAGCTTAGGAACCAACTATGGCTACACCTTC. Translated, it gives CASSLGTNYGYTF.

The table lists this clonotype with many counts. V usage is TRBV11-2 and J usage is TRBJ1-4; 7 nucleotides match TRBD1. The CDR3 has 15 residues. The V gene end was trimmed by 3 bases and the J gene end by 4 bases; junction bases not matched to a gene: 5. Germline assignment: CDR1 SGHAT and CDR2 FQNNGV. CDR3: CASSFGDSFNEKLFF. The CDR3 DNA reads TGTGCCAGCAGCTTCGGGGACAGCTTTAATGAAAAACTGTTTTTT. The full variable domain, completed using reference TRBV11-2 and TRBJ1-4, is EAGVAQSPRYKIIEKRQSVAFWCNPISGHATLYWYQQILGQGPKLLIQFQNNGVVDDSQLPKDRFSAERLKGVDSTLKIQPAKLEDSAVYLCASSFGDSFNEKLFFGSGTQLSVL.

This clonotype came up many times. The chain combines TRBV12-3 or TRBV12-4 with TRBJ2-3; 10 bases map to TRBD2. The CDR3 runs 15 residues. Germline trimming cut 6 bases from V and 5 bases from J; bases unmatched to any gene: 8. This CDR3 reads CASSHRASGRDTQYF. DNA of the CDR3: TGTGCCAGCAGCCACCGGGCTAGCGGGAGAGATACGCAGTATTTT.

This clonotype was detected only a few times. This may be a read error: a much more frequent sequence differs by one nucleotide. The chain joins TRBV12-3 or TRBV12-4 to TRBJ1-1; no firm D call. The CDR3 is 16 residues long. V shed 3 bases and J shed 0 bases, with 14 bases lying between them. The CDR3 reads CASSLSQYFVNTEAFF. The CDR3 nucleotides read TGTGCCAGCAGTTTGAGCCAGTATTTTGTGAACACTGAAGCTTTCTTT.

At least ten counts were recorded for this clonotype. The genes are TRBV7-2 and TRBJ2-3, with D unclear. The V gene lost 3 bases and the J gene lost 5 bases, with 6 bases spanning the gap. This CDR3 is 12 amino acids long. Germline CDR1 is SGHTA and CDR2 is FQGNSA. The CDR3, as DNA: TGTGCCAGCAGCTTTAAGGGAGATACGCAGTATTTT. Protein: CASSFKGDTQYF. The full variable domain, in which reference TRBV7-2 and TRBJ2-3 provide the parts outside the CDR3, is GAGVSQSPSNKVTEKGKDVELRCDPISGHTALYWYRQSLGQGLEFLIYFQGNSAPDKSGLPSDRFSAERTGGSVSTLTIQRTQQEDSAVYLCASSFKGDTQYFGPGTRLTVL.

This clonotype was detected many times. The V and J genes are TRBV28 and TRBJ2-7; 7 bases fit TRBD1. There are 16 residues in the CDR3. Losses at the gene ends were 6 bases for V and 2 bases for J; bases not matched to a gene: 13. Looked up from germline, CDR1 is MDHEN and CDR2 is SYDVKM. This chain's CDR3 is CASRTRRGLRTYEQYF. The CDR3 coding sequence is TGTGCCAGCAGAACGCGAAGGGGGCTACGGACCTACGAGCAGTACTTC. The full variable domain, with the rest looked up from reference TRBV28 and TRBJ2-7, is DVKVTQSSRYLVKRTGEKVFLECVQDMDHENMFWYRQDPGLGLRLIYFSYDVKMKEKGDIPEGYSVSREKKERFSLILESASTNQTSMYLCASRTRRGLRTYEQYFGPGTRLTVT.

This clonotype appeared many times. This chain links TRBV27 with TRBJ2-5; D is tentatively TRBD1 or TRBD2 (6 bases each). The CDR3 consists of 15 residues. The V gene's germline CDR1 is MNHEY and CDR2 SMNVEV (reference sequence). V was trimmed by 2 bases and J by 1 base, leaving 11 bases between them. This chain's CDR3 is CASSLGGLIQETQYF. In DNA form, the CDR3 reads TGTGCCAGCAGTTTAGGGGGGCTGATCCAAGAGACCCAGTACTTC.